Sequencing of this T cell receptor (beta chain) was carried out in a study of graft-versus-host responses after intestinal transplantation (dated by TCRdb to the early 2020s). Background on the whole study: Recipients received multivisceral, liver-intestinal, or isolated intestinal transplants. Alloreactive clones were identified by sequencing pre-transplant mixed lymphocyte reaction products and comparing these products with unstimulated pre-transplant donor and recipient T cells. Donor T cell macrochimerism was defined as a peak of at least 4% donor T cells among recipient peripheral blood mononuclear cells. Every recipient was given anti-thymocyte globulin induction, then maintenance tacrolimus and steroids for 3 to 4 years. Of the approximately 25 intestinal transplant recipients enrolled in the cohort, one of whom was a retransplant, 3 patients without pretransplant specimens were excluded. Bulk TCR-beta CDR3 sequencing was used to track graft-versus-host and host-versus-graft alloreactive T cell clones in the graft, circulation and bone marrow after intestinal transplantation. Rather than being sequenced by the commercial service, samples from a few later patients were sequenced in-house on an Illumina MiSeq and processed with MiXCR.

On the study overall, not on this receptor specifically: GvH clones were detected in recipient bone marrow, and some appeared earlier in ileal mucosa or blood, consistent with an intestinal mucosal origin. In patients with donor T cell macrochimerism, the allografts had high GvH to HvG T cell clonal ratios. Conclusions were limited by the relatively low number and heterogeneity of intestinal transplant patients. Peak levels of circulating GvH clones were associated with declines in HvG clones early after transplant.

The sample's time point label, in plain terms: cells obtained before transplantation from donor or recipient. CD3+CD4+ and CD3+CD8+ populations were FACS-sorted from unstimulated pre-transplant donor and recipient cells taken from spleen or lymph nodes. From a lookup of the germline V gene (reference sequence), CDR1 and CDR2 are DFQATT and SNEGSKA. The CDR3 contains 11 residues, cysteine and phenylalanine counted. The retained sequence is limited to the CDR3, 33 bases, with the frame set at the first base. A note on this clone: The antigen it recognizes is unknown. No clone much larger than this one lies a single base away; base qualities are absent.

The library was produced with the immunoSEQ multiplex PCR assay. For most patients, genomic DNA was isolated with the Qiagen DNeasy Blood and Tissue Kit and shipped frozen to Adaptive Biotechnologies for TCR sequencing. Adaptive Biotechnologies carried out high-throughput TCR-beta CDR3 sequencing of genomic DNA for most patients. On the authors' methods: Adaptive's ImmunoSEQ software supplied the TCR sequencing data for roughly 17 patients, while MiXCR and VDJtools were used to process a few other patients. CD4 versus CD8 sorting errors were corrected by removing sequences found in both subsets at a frequency ratio below 5:1. CDR3 nucleotide sequences shared by donor and recipient were removed because the origin of these sequences could not be assigned. To count as alloreactive, a clone needed at least 2-fold expansion over unstimulated cells and a minimum CFSE-low frequency of 0.002% (template counts) or 0.001% (read counts). Mappable clones were those detected in sequenced pre-transplant spleen, lymph node, or MLR CFSE-low populations of the donor or recipient. Cumulative frequency of alloreactive clones was calculated as a percentage of all sequences weighted by copy number. Drawn from immuneACCESS, this table holds only the in-frame rearrangements with V and J called that TCRdb kept. Clones are partly lost; checked studies trace under half to an unresolved V gene and leave the rest unexplained. The DNA was the basis for D and trimming; V, J and clone size are from that table. The sample data list more than 95,000 clones, and roughly 93% of these were observed just once. The ten biggest clones cover approximately 1.2% of the sample.

This receptor was taken from a human donor who received an intestinal transplant. This specimen was unstimulated CD8+ T cells sorted from spleen or lymph node cells, taken before intestinal transplant. The receptor chain draws on TRBV20-1 and TRBJ2-7, with TRBD2 identical over 7 junction bases. The closer fit of TRBJ2-1 to the DNA end suggests the J call may be wrong. The nucleotide sequence reads as follows: TGCAGTGGAACTAGCGTTAGTGAGCAGTTCTTC. It translates as CSGTSVSEQFF.